Listed here are 21 T cell receptor beta chains from one sample, sequenced in a study of T cells in Graves' hyperthyroidism and ophthalmopathy. From RNA transcripts, TCR beta CDR3 regions were amplified. The HTBI set primed first-round TCR CDR3 RT-PCR. TCRdb analysed the multiplex PCR reads with MiXCR anew, one entry per CDR3 protein. The table lists 300,000 to 450,000 distinct CDR3 sequences, roughly 18% of them singletons. The sequenced sample was blood. The receptors originated from a woman aged 35 to 49 with Graves' ophthalmopathy.

Ten or more counts support this clonotype. This sequence joins TRBV6-5 and TRBJ2-3; 7 bases line up with TRBD1. With 4 bases clipped from V and 1 base from J, the junction kept 2 bases outside the gene matches. The CDR3 runs to 14 residues. Germline lookup yields CDR1 MNHEY and CDR2 SVGAGI. CDR3 bases: TGTGCCAGCAGTTGGACAGGCCGCACAGATACGCAGTATTTT. Residues: CASSWTGRTDTQYF.

At least ten counts were recorded for this clonotype. The chain links TRBV20-1 to TRBJ2-5; D is ambiguous. The germline gives CDR1 DFQATT, CDR2 SNEGSKA (reference sequence). The CDR3 has 14 amino acids. Trimming removed 0 bases from V and 2 bases from J, with 10 bases in between. The CDR3 sequence: CSARDFAYQETQYF. CDR3 DNA: TGCAGTGCTAGAGATTTCGCGTATCAAGAGACCCAGTACTTC.

This clonotype was counted many times. The chain joins TRBV7-3 to TRBJ2-2; D is unclear. Germline CDR1 reads SGHTA; CDR2 reads FQGTGA. V lost 3 bases to trimming and J lost 5 bases, with 7 bases between them. The CDR3 runs to 13 residues. CDR3 DNA sequence: TGTGCCAGCAGCTTGGGTATTACCGGGGAGCTGTTTTTT. Its protein is CASSLGITGELFF.

V usage is TRBV20-1 and J usage is TRBJ1-6; 9 nucleotides agree with TRBD1. Germline V CDR1 and CDR2: DFQATT, SNEGSKA (reference sequence). The CDR3 covers 13 residues. Trimming removed 6 bases from V and 7 bases from J; junction bases left unmatched: 4. The CDR3, as DNA: TGCAGTGCCTTACAGGGGGCAAATTCACCCCTCCACTTT. Protein sequence: CSALQGANSPLHF.

A note on this clonotype: A much larger clone is a single base away; this may be a read error. The V call is TRBV30, the J call TRBJ1-2, with D hard to call. Trimming took off 5 bases at V and 4 bases at J, with 11 bases between the two ends. Germline V gene lookup returns CDR1 GTSNPN and CDR2 SVGIG (reference sequence). The CDR3 contains 12 residues. The CDR3 here is CAWAEKAYGYTF. The CDR3 DNA sequence: TGTGCCTGGGCGGAAAAAGCCTATGGCTACACCTTC.

This clonotype was counted ten times or more. J is TRBJ1-1 and V is TRBV7-9; no reliable D call. V was pared by 5 bases and J by 1 base, with 14 bases between. CDR1 is SEHNR and CDR2 is FQNEAQ in the germline V gene (reference sequence). CDR3 size: 15 residues. CDR3 nucleotide sequence: TGTGCCAGCAGCCGGGTACGGGGTCCGAACACTGAAGCTTTCTTT. This translates into CASSRVRGPNTEAFF.

This clonotype was counted at least ten times. This chain uses TRBV28 with TRBJ2-7; no firm D call. Germline assignment: CDR1 MDHEN and CDR2 SYDVKM. V was shortened by 7 bases and J by 6 bases, with 19 bases between the two germline ends. This CDR3 has 14 residues. CDR3 amino acids: CASNSRIPQSEQYF. DNA of the CDR3: TGTGCCAGCAACAGTAGAATCCCTCAGAGCGAGCAGTACTTC. Full variable domain (outside the CDR3, taken from reference TRBV28 and TRBJ2-7): DVKVTQSSRYLVKRTGEKVFLECVQDMDHENMFWYRQDPGLGLRLIYFSYDVKMKEKGDIPEGYSVSREKKERFSLILESASTNQTSMYLCASNSRIPQSEQYFGPGTRLTVT.

This clonotype showed up many times. The chain has TRBV24-1 and TRBJ2-5; D remains unclear. The germline V and J ends were trimmed by 6 bases and 2 bases, with 18 bases remaining between them. The CDR3 runs 16 residues. Germline CDR1 reads KGHDR; CDR2 reads SFDVKD. The CDR3 loop is CATSPDILGSQETQYF. The CDR3 DNA follows: TGTGCCACCAGTCCCGATATTTTAGGATCTCAAGAGACCCAGTACTTC.

This clonotype was seen repeatedly, ten times or more. The chain carries TRBV2 and TRBJ2-5; TRBD2 agrees at 8 bases. This CDR3 has 12 amino acids. After removal of 7 bases from V and 4 bases from J, the junction contained 2 bases not matched to a gene. Germline lookup yields CDR1 SNHLY and CDR2 FYNNEI. The CDR3, as DNA: TGTGCCAGCATTCTAGCGGGAGAGACCCAGTACTTC. Encoded protein: CASILAGETQYF.

V gene TRBV6-5 combines with J gene TRBJ2-5, with 10 bases fitting TRBD2. V gave up 4 bases and J gave up 1 base; unmatched junction bases: 12. Per germline, CDR1 MNHEY and CDR2 SVGAGI. The CDR3 spans 18 residues. In DNA, the CDR3 is TGTGCCAGCAGTTGGAATTTTGCGGAGCGGGAGGGCCAAGAGACCCAGTACTTC. This gives the protein CASSWNFAEREGQETQYF.

This clonotype was counted at least ten times. This chain connects TRBV7-3 to TRBJ2-2, with 9 bases identical to TRBD1. J lost 0 bases, V lost 0 bases, and 8 bases had no gene match. The CDR3 is made up of 19 amino acids. Germline V gives CDR1 SGHTA, CDR2 FQGTGA. CDR3 sequence (DNA): TGTGCCAGCAGCTTAACGTACCGGACAGGGGCTTCGAACACCGGGGAGCTGTTTTTT. It translates to CASSLTYRTGASNTGELFF.

This clonotype was detected ten times or more. A much larger clone differs by one base, so this may be a read error. The CDR3 end shows no conserved phenylalanine or tryptophan, and so a read error is likely. The gene calls are TRBV24-1 and TRBJ2-7, with D perhaps TRBD2 (5 bases). Trimming left V 3 bases short and J 3 bases short, with 11 bases between. The CDR3 runs to 14 residues. CDR1 and CDR2 from the germline V gene are KGHDR and SFDVKD. This CDR3 is CATSDRTVNYEQYL. The DNA for the CDR3 is TGTGCCACCAGTGATCGGACTGTCAACTACGAGCAGTACCTC.

This clonotype came up many times. The V call is TRBV2, the J call TRBJ2-2; tentatively, D is TRBD2 (5 bases). The CDR3 has 14 residues. Per germline, CDR1 SNHLY and CDR2 FYNNEI. Trimming removed 6 bases from V and 5 bases from J, with 13 bases in between. As DNA, the CDR3 is TGTGCCAGCAGGGCCCGGACTGCAACCGGGGAGCTGTTTTTT. It translates to CASRARTATGELFF.

This clonotype showed up many times. The rearrangement joins TRBV28 to TRBJ1-1; no firm D call. Trimming removed 3 bases at V and 6 bases at J, with 5 bases between. The V gene's germline CDR1 is MDHEN and CDR2 SYDVKM. This CDR3 spans 11 amino acids. CDR3 loop: CASSFKAEAFF. In DNA, the CDR3 is TGTGCCAGCAGTTTTAAGGCTGAAGCTTTCTTT.

This clonotype has just a few counts. The rearrangement joins TRBV3-1 to TRBJ2-5; no reliable D call. The V end lost 1 base, the J end lost 4 bases, and 10 bases lay between the germline ends. This CDR3 comprises 14 residues. In germline, CDR1 is LGHDT, CDR2 YNNKEL (reference sequence). CDR3 DNA sequence: TGTGCCAGCAGCCAAGTATACGCCGGAGAGACCCAGTACTTC. This translates into CASSQVYAGETQYF.

The table lists this clonotype with many counts. This rearrangement joins TRBV28 to TRBJ1-2, with TRBD1 as a possible D gene (6 bases). Trimming took 6 bases from V and 2 from J, leaving 25 bases between them. Germline V gives CDR1 MDHEN, CDR2 SYDVKM. The CDR3 sequence is 18 residues long. CDR3 amino acids: CASRKNREQLERNYGYTF. As DNA, the CDR3 is TGTGCCAGCAGAAAGAACAGGGAACAACTCGAACGCAACTATGGCTACACCTTC.

This clonotype was counted many times. The rearrangement uses TRBV12-3 or TRBV12-4 and TRBJ2-4, with D maybe TRBD1 (5 bases). This CDR3 spans 14 amino acids. Deletions cut 6 bases from V and 4 bases from J, with 13 bases between. CDR3 bases: TGTGCCAGCAGGTCTAGAAGGGGTAAAAACATTCAGTACTTC. It yields the protein CASRSRRGKNIQYF.

This clonotype was seen at least ten times. J is TRBJ2-7 and V is TRBV2, with TRBD1 matching over 7 bases. Trimming at V came to 10 bases and at J to 6 bases, leaving 3 bases not matched to a gene. The CDR3 is made up of 10 amino acids. CDR1 is SNHLY and CDR2 is FYNNEI in the germline V gene. CDR3 residues: CATSGGEQYF. The CDR3 DNA reads as TGTGCCACTTCAGGGGGCGAGCAGTACTTC.

This clonotype was picked up many times. The chain carries TRBV20-1 and TRBJ1-1; perhaps TRBD1 as D (6 bases). V lost 4 bases and J lost 9, with 15 bases in between. Germline V gene lookup returns CDR1 DFQATT and CDR2 SNEGSKA (reference sequence). The CDR3 is made up of 12 amino acids. CDR3 loop: CSATGGPLQAFF. The CDR3 DNA is TGCAGTGCTACGGGGGGGCCCTTGCAAGCTTTCTTT.

This clonotype was found many times. V and J are TRBV10-1 and TRBJ2-2, with D tentatively TRBD1 (6 bases). CDR3 length: 14 residues. CDR1 is WNHNN and CDR2 is SYGVQD in the germline V gene (reference sequence). V lost 3 bases to trimming and J lost 6 bases, with 11 bases between them. The CDR3 DNA follows: TGCGCCAGCAGTGAAGGGGGTTTTGCCGGGGAGCTGTTTTTT. Protein sequence: CASSEGGFAGELFF.

This clonotype has a count of ten or more. This sequence joins TRBV19 and TRBJ1-5; D possibly corresponds to TRBD1 (5 bases). Trimming stripped 10 bases from V and 3 bases from J, with 13 bases between. Germline assignment: CDR1 LNHDA and CDR2 SQIVND (reference sequence). The CDR3 has 13 amino acids. The CDR3 DNA reads TGTGCCACCTTGGGACGGAACAATCAGCCCCAGCATTTT. It codes for CATLGRNNQPQHF. The variable domain in full, completed from reference TRBV19 and TRBJ1-5, reads DGGITQSPKYLFRKEGQNVTLSCEQNLNHDAMYWYRQDPGQGLRLIYYSQIVNDFQKGDIAEGYSVSREKKESFPLTVTSAQKNPTAFYLCATLGRNNQPQHFGDGTRLSIL.